Listed below are T cell receptor beta chains from one sample, sequenced in a study of early T cells in non-severe SARS-CoV-2 infection. TCRdb called the 5' RACE reads again in MiXCR, with one record for every CDR3 protein. The sample contains roughly 46,000 distinct CDR3 sequences, around 7% of which appear only once. What was sequenced was whole blood. The receptors shown here come from an adult who was a healthcare worker with PCR-confirmed SARS-CoV-2 infection or an uninfected control (not recorded which). Both conserved end residues are part of each CDR3. The D gene is left open where the match is weak. Not all rows give a size; the values are once, few, many and, for expanded clones, a class.

>.|TRBV6-5|TRBJ1-5|few
CASSFDRKNQPQHF
TGTGCCAGCAGTTTCGACAGGAAGAATCAGCCCCAGCATTTT
>.|TRBV7-6|TRBJ2-1|few
CASSLDLGVEDYNEQFF
TGTGCCAGCAGCTTAGATTTGGGGGTAGAGGACTACAATGAGCAGTTCTTC
>.|TRBV10-3|TRBJ1-1|.
CAISRDNMNTEAFF
TGTGCCATCAGCCGGGACAACATGAACACTGAAGCTTTCTTT
>TRBD1|TRBV6-1|TRBJ1-5|few
CASRHPAPGQVYSNQPQHF
TGTGCCAGCAGACACCCCGCGCCGGGACAGGTGTATAGCAATCAGCCCCAGCATTTT
>.|TRBV7-6|TRBJ1-6|many
CASSLAPAARNSPLHF
TGTGCCAGCAGCTTAGCCCCAGCAGCGCGTAATTCACCCCTCCACTTT
>TRBD2|TRBV2|TRBJ2-1|few
CASSDSPELAVYNEQFF
TGTGCCAGCAGTGATTCCCCCGAACTAGCGGTATACAATGAGCAGTTCTTC
>.|TRBV2|TRBJ2-6|few
CASSGQLLGANVLTF
TGTGCCAGCAGTGGTCAGTTACTTGGGGCCAACGTCCTGACTTTC
>.|TRBV12-3/TRBV12-4|TRBJ2-7|.
CASSTGPPPSYEQYF
TGTGCCAGCAGTACGGGACCGCCACCTTCCTACGAGCAGTACTTC
>.|TRBV11-2|TRBJ2-7|.
CASSLAGSEQYF
TGTGCCAGCAGCTTAGCTGGGTCCGAGCAGTACTTC
>TRBD2|TRBV10-3|TRBJ2-1|few
CAVTGTNYNEQFF
TGTGCCGTCACCGGGACTAACTACAATGAGCAGTTCTTC
>TRBD1|TRBV29-1|TRBJ2-1|medium-sized
CSVVGTGGYNEQFF
TGCAGCGTTGTAGGGACAGGGGGCTACAATGAGCAGTTCTTC
>.|TRBV7-9|TRBJ2-1|many
CASSPRRGDASYNEQFF
TGTGCCAGCAGCCCACGGAGGGGGGACGCCTCCTACAATGAGCAGTTCTTC
>.|TRBV18|TRBJ2-6|few
CASSPRGLGANVLTF
TGTGCCAGCTCACCTAGGGGTCTGGGGGCCAACGTCCTGACTTTC
>.|TRBV5-1|TRBJ1-4|few
CASSPQYRDGGEKLFF
TGCGCCAGCAGTCCCCAATACCGGGACGGAGGGGAAAAACTGTTTTTT
>TRBD2|TRBV12-3/TRBV12-4|TRBJ2-6|many
CASTAGGSSSGANVLTF
TGTGCCAGCACCGCGGGGGGATCCTCCTCTGGGGCCAACGTCCTGACTTTC
>TRBD2|TRBV6-2/TRBV6-3|TRBJ2-3|few
CASSLGRKTSLDTQYF
TGTGCCAGCAGTCTCGGGAGGAAAACTAGTTTGGATACGCAGTATTTT
>.|TRBV2|TRBJ2-5|many
CASSERRETQYF
TGTGCCAGCAGTGAGCGGAGAGAGACCCAGTACTTC
>.|TRBV6-5|TRBJ2-5|.
CASSYSSSKEETQYF
TGTGCCAGCAGTTACTCTTCTAGCAAGGAAGAGACCCAGTACTTC
>TRBD1|TRBV4-1|TRBJ1-5|.
CASSHVGQSFNQPQHF
TGCGCCAGCAGCCACGTGGGACAGAGCTTCAATCAGCCCCAGCATTTT
>.|TRBV9|TRBJ2-7|many
CASSVVHSPPYEQYF
TGTGCCAGCAGCGTAGTTCACAGCCCTCCCTACGAGCAGTACTTC
>.|TRBV5-1|TRBJ1-4|many
CASSRTPSAQNEKLFF
TGCGCCAGCAGCCGGACTCCGTCGGCACAAAATGAAAAACTGTTTTTT
>.|TRBV7-6|TRBJ1-3|.
CASSYAGQRGNTIYF
TGTGCCAGCAGCTACGCGGGACAAAGGGGAAACACCATATATTTT
>TRBD2|TRBV3-1|TRBJ2-5|.
CASSQRGLEYF
TGTGCCAGCAGCCAACGAGGACTAGAGTACTTC
>.|TRBV7-7|TRBJ2-1|many
CASSHLGEYNEQFF
TGTGCTAGCAGCCATCTTGGGGAATACAATGAGCAGTTCTTC
>.|TRBV7-9|TRBJ1-2|few
CASSPRGGADYGYTF
TGTGCCAGCAGCCCACGGGGGGGCGCTGACTATGGCTACACCTTC
>TRBD1|TRBV12-3/TRBV12-4|TRBJ1-1|few
CASSRQRDRVTEVFF
TGTGCCAGCAGTCGCCAACGGGACAGGGTCACTGAAGTTTTCTTT
>.|TRBV7-3|TRBJ2-6|many
CASSLFSGAGANVLTF
TGTGCCAGCAGCTTATTCTCAGGGGCTGGGGCCAACGTCCTGACTTTC
>TRBD2|TRBV19|TRBJ2-3|.
CASSIGLAGSGVDTQYF
TGTGCCAGTAGTATTGGACTAGCGGGCTCAGGGGTGGATACGCAGTATTTT
>TRBD2|TRBV6-1|TRBJ2-5|many
CASSGGLVGQETQYF
TGTGCCAGCAGCGGGGGACTAGTGGGACAAGAGACCCAGTACTTC
>TRBD2|TRBV3-1|TRBJ2-1|few
CASSQPRGASGSYNEQFF
TGTGCCAGCAGCCAACCCCGGGGTGCTAGCGGCTCCTACAATGAGCAGTTCTTC
>TRBD1|TRBV7-6|TRBJ2-5|many
CASSLDPGQQETQYF
TGTGCCAGCAGCTTAGACCCGGGACAGCAAGAGACCCAGTACTTC
>.|TRBV7-9|TRBJ2-1|.
CASSLDGASYNEQFF
TGTGCCAGCAGCTTAGACGGTGCCTCCTACAATGAGCAGTTCTTC
>TRBD2|TRBV5-1|TRBJ2-5|many
CASSFWAGVRETQYF
TGCGCCAGCAGCTTCTGGGCGGGGGTACGAGAGACCCAGTACTTC
>.|TRBV5-4|TRBJ2-3|many
CASSLEWDASGTDTQYF
TGTGCCAGCAGCTTGGAATGGGACGCCTCGGGCACAGATACGCAGTATTTT
>.|TRBV2|TRBJ2-7|once
CASSEGQALPGEQYF
TGTGCCAGCAGTGAAGGACAGGCCCTGCCGGGGGAGCAGTACTTC
>.|TRBV20-1|TRBJ2-3|many
CSADPGDSTDTQYF
TGCAGTGCAGACCCGGGGGATAGCACAGATACGCAGTATTTT
>TRBD2|TRBV5-1|TRBJ2-1|.
CASSLEGGGSYNEQFF
TGCGCCAGCAGCTTGGAAGGCGGGGGCTCCTACAATGAGCAGTTCTTC
>.|TRBV18|TRBJ1-4|.
CASSPPLFEKLFF
TGTGCCAGCTCACCACCCTTGTTCGAAAAACTGTTTTTT
>TRBD1|TRBV29-1|TRBJ1-1|.
CSGRQGANTEAFF
TGCAGCGGACGTCAGGGGGCGAACACTGAAGCTTTCTTT
>.|TRBV4-2|TRBJ1-3|few
CASSLSHRTLSGNTIYF
TGTGCCAGCAGCCTCTCCCATCGGACCCTCTCTGGAAACACCATATATTTT
>.|TRBV12-5|TRBJ1-3|.
CASGLEEHSNTTYF
TGTGCTAGTGGTTTGGAAGAACATTCAAACACCACATATTTT
>TRBD2|TRBV18|TRBJ2-3|few
CASSPAYSGGVASTDTQYF
TGTGCCAGCTCACCCGCGTATAGCGGGGGGGTTGCTAGCACAGATACGCAGTATTTT
>.|TRBV5-1|TRBJ2-5|few
CASSLEGAWSVETQYF
TGCGCCAGCAGCTTGGAAGGGGCCTGGAGTGTCGAGACCCAGTACTTC
>.|TRBV6-2/TRBV6-3|TRBJ2-5|.
CASNRAIQETQYF
TGTGCCAGCAACAGGGCGATCCAAGAGACCCAGTACTTC
>TRBD1|TRBV12-3/TRBV12-4|TRBJ1-4|many
CASSPGTGGKGEKLFF
TGTGCCAGCAGCCCCGGGACAGGGGGCAAGGGTGAAAAACTGTTTTTT
>.|TRBV18|TRBJ1-6|many
CASSPLRAGLGDGSYNSPLHF
TGTGCCAGCTCACCGCTTCGGGCAGGGCTAGGTGACGGATCCTATAATTCACCCCTCCACTTT
>.|TRBV20-1|TRBJ2-1|.
CSARVGTGHGEQFF
TGCAGTGCTAGAGTGGGGACCGGACATGGTGAGCAGTTCTTC
>TRBD1|TRBV10-1|TRBJ1-1|.
CASSISRQGVPEAFF
TGCGCCAGCAGTATCAGTAGACAGGGCGTTCCTGAAGCTTTCTTT
>.|TRBV11-2|TRBJ2-1|few
CASSLGPGKREQFF
TGTGCCAGCAGCTTAGGACCAGGGAAGCGGGAGCAGTTCTTC
>TRBD1|TRBV2|TRBJ2-5|few
CASTTDRGYQETQYF
TGTGCCAGCACCACGGACAGGGGGTACCAAGAGACCCAGTACTTC
>.|TRBV7-8|TRBJ2-1|medium-sized
CASSPMTGTPVDNEQFF
TGTGCCAGCAGCCCCATGACCGGGACGCCCGTGGACAATGAGCAGTTCTTC
>.|TRBV19|TRBJ1-5|many
CASSSGNNQPQHF
TGTGCCAGTAGTAGCGGAAACAATCAGCCCCAGCATTTT
>.|TRBV6-2/TRBV6-3|TRBJ2-7|.
CASSYLPGAYEQYF
TGTGCCAGCAGTTACCTCCCGGGGGCCTACGAGCAGTACTTC
>TRBD1|TRBV9|TRBJ1-6|few
CASSVGTGGISPLHF
TGTGCCAGCAGCGTAGGTACAGGGGGTATTTCACCCCTCCACTTT